This T cell receptor (beta chain) was recovered during a study of Ad26.COV2.S vaccination and SARS-CoV-2 variants. CDR3 length: 15 amino acids. CDR1 MNHEY and CDR2 SMNVEV come from the germline V gene (reference sequence). Trimming shortened V by 3 bases and J by 2 bases, and 12 bases separated the two germline ends. General study findings and limits: It was vaccine recipients, not placebo recipients, who had the higher spike-specific TCR breadth. People who got the vaccine or the placebo had similar non-spike TCR breadth.

Only in-frame clones appear in the TCRdb table, and some are missing; sequencing was by immunoSEQ multiplex PCR. The sample consists of about 350,000 clones, around 92% of them appearing once. Concerning this clone: What it binds is unknown.

The specimen was peripheral blood, collected after recovery from COVID-19. The chain combines TRBV27 with TRBJ2-3; D assignment may be TRBD1 or TRBD2 (5 bases each). This TCR was sampled from a human donor who had recovered from COVID-19. In DNA, the CDR3 is TGTGCCAGCAGTTTCCTCGGGGCCTCCACAGATACGCAGTATTTT. Encoded protein: CASSFLGASTDTQYF.